The 28 T cell receptor beta chains in this list originate from one sample, sequenced in a study of blood T cell repertoires in COVID-19. Using immunoSEQ multiplex PCR, the repertoire was profiled, and TCRdb retains in-frame clones only, with some absent. The sample includes 150,000 to 190,000 clones, about four fifths seen only once; the top ten take 3.7%. The source material was peripheral blood. The receptor set was obtained from a woman over 75 with acute or convalescent COVID-19.

J is TRBJ1-1 and V is TRBV6-5, with D perhaps TRBD1 (5 bases). Germline CDR1 and CDR2: MNHEY and SVGAGI. The CDR3 is 14 amino acids. Between the trimmed V and J ends, which lost 6 bases and 5 bases, there was a span of 16 bases. CDR3 in DNA: TGTGCCAGCAGACCCTCGGGGGGTGGGACTGAAGCTTTCTTT. Its translation is CASRPSGGGTEAFF.

The chain joins TRBV20-1 to TRBJ1-1; D remains ambiguous. Looked up from germline, CDR1 is DFQATT and CDR2 is SNEGSKA (reference sequence). Trimming shortened V by 1 base and J by 8 bases, and 8 bases separated the two germline ends. There are 11 residues in the CDR3. Written as DNA, the CDR3 is TGCAGTGCTAGAGTGTTGGCCGAAGCTTTCTTT. It is translated as CSARVLAEAFF.

The V and J genes are TRBV2 and TRBJ2-7; D might be TRBD1 (6 bases). The germline gives CDR1 SNHLY, CDR2 FYNNEI. This CDR3 has 14 amino acids. The V and J ends lost 1 base and 6 bases respectively, with 13 bases between them. CDR3 sequence reads: CASSEGKTGFEQYF. In nucleotides, the CDR3 is TGTGCCAGCAGTGAAGGAAAAACAGGGTTCGAGCAGTACTTC.

This chain uses TRBV19 with TRBJ1-2, with TRBD1 matching 8 bases. The CDR3 covers 15 residues. Per germline, CDR1 LNHDA and CDR2 SQIVND (reference sequence). The V gene end was trimmed by 7 bases and the J gene end by 1 base; junction bases not matched to a gene: 8. CDR3: CASKDRGPDNYGYTF. In DNA, the CDR3 is TGTGCCAGTAAAGACAGGGGACCCGATAACTATGGCTACACCTTC.

The chain carries TRBV7-9 and TRBJ2-1, with 12 bases fitting TRBD2. This CDR3 spans 14 amino acids. Germline values: CDR1 SEHNR, CDR2 FQNEAQ (reference sequence). V shed 3 bases and J 7 bases; nucleotides not matched to a gene: 1. The DNA of the CDR3 is TGTGCCAGCAGCTTGGGGACTAGCGGGAATGAGCAGTTCTTC. Translating it yields CASSLGTSGNEQFF.

This sequence joins TRBV10-1 and TRBJ1-1, with 9 bases aligning to TRBD1. Per germline, CDR1 WNHNN and CDR2 SYGVQD (reference sequence). This CDR3 comprises 15 residues. V shed 3 bases and J 6 bases; nucleotides not matched to a gene: 8. CDR3 in DNA: TGCGCCAGCAGTGATCCCGGGACAGGGCGGCCTGAAGCTTTCTTT. It encodes CASSDPGTGRPEAFF.

The rearrangement joins TRBV20-1 to TRBJ2-7; 8 bases map to TRBD1. The J segment lost 6 bases and the V segment lost 3 bases, leaving 4 bases of the junction unmatched. The CDR3 runs to 12 residues. In germline, CDR1 is DFQATT, CDR2 SNEGSKA (reference sequence). Here the CDR3 reads CSASQGAGEQYF. The CDR3 DNA sequence: TGCAGTGCTAGTCAGGGGGCCGGCGAGCAGTACTTC.

This clone was seen only a few times. This chain uses TRBV7-8 with TRBJ1-1, with 7 bases matching TRBD1. The CDR3 totals 16 residues. Losses at the gene ends were 1 base for V and 0 bases for J; bases not matched to a gene: 5. The germline V gene encodes CDR1 SGHVS and CDR2 FQNEAQ. The CDR3: CASSLGGGRMNTEAFF. CDR3 nucleotide sequence: TGTGCCAGCAGCTTAGGAGGGGGCCGGATGAACACTGAAGCTTTCTTT.

The J gene is TRBJ2-7, the V gene TRBV18, with D possibly matching TRBD2 (5 bases). The length of the CDR3 is 14 residues. With 3 bases removed from V and 3 bases from J, the gap between germline ends came to 12 bases. The germline CDR1 and CDR2 sequences are KGHSH and LQKENI. CDR3: CASSPLDRGYEQYF. DNA for the CDR3: TGTGCCAGCTCACCCCTGGATCGGGGCTACGAGCAGTACTTC.

The V and J genes are TRBV6-5 and TRBJ2-7; no reliable D call. The V gene lost 0 bases and the J gene lost 7 bases, with 13 bases spanning the gap. Per the germline V gene, CDR1 is MNHEY and CDR2 is SVGAGI. The CDR3 is made up of 14 amino acids. The CDR3 DNA is TGTGCCAGCAGTTACTCTACGAGGCTAGAGGAGCAGTACTTC. Translation gives CASSYSTRLEEQYF.

V is TRBV2 and J is TRBJ2-2, with unresolved D. The CDR3 consists of 14 residues. Germline lookup yields CDR1 SNHLY and CDR2 FYNNEI. The ends were cut back, 3 bases at V and 5 bases at J, with 10 bases in the middle. Here the CDR3 DNA reads TGTGCCAGCAGTGAGCAGGTAGAGACCGGGGAGCTGTTTTTT. Residues: CASSEQVETGELFF.

V is TRBV5-1 and J is TRBJ1-5; tentatively, D is TRBD1 (6 bases). Germline V gene sequence: CDR1 SGHRS, CDR2 YFSETQ. CDR3 length: 17 residues. With 4 bases removed from V and 2 bases from J, the gap between germline ends came to 19 bases. The CDR3 is CASSPGRGGLGNQPQHF. The CDR3 DNA reads TGCGCCAGCAGCCCCGGACGCGGGGGCTTGGGCAATCAGCCCCAGCATTTT.

The rearrangement links TRBV5-5 to TRBJ1-5; no clear D. V lost 4 bases and J lost 5, with 10 bases in between. Germline V gene sequence: CDR1 SGHKS, CDR2 YYEKEE (reference sequence). The length of the CDR3 is 13 residues. CDR3 region: CASSRDTHQPQHF. CDR3 coding DNA: TGTGCCAGCAGCCGGGATACCCATCAGCCCCAGCATTTT.

This clone came up once. The chain links TRBV2 to TRBJ2-1, with TRBD2 identical over 7 bases. V lost 7 bases to trimming and J lost 4 bases; unmatched junction nucleotides: 7. The CDR3 loop spans 14 amino acids. The germline V gene has CDR1 SNHLY and CDR2 FYNNEI. This CDR3 reads CASNNGGVYNEQFF. The CDR3 nucleotides read TGTGCCAGCAATAATGGGGGGGTATACAATGAGCAGTTCTTC.

This clone occurred a few times. The chain links TRBV14 to TRBJ1-1; D remains unclear. The CDR3 length is 15 residues. Trimming cost V 2 bases and J 0 bases, with 10 bases left between them. Germline CDR1 reads SGHDN; CDR2 reads FVKESK. CDR3 coding DNA: TGTGCCAGCAGCCAATACCAGAACATGAACACTGAAGCTTTCTTT. Translated: CASSQYQNMNTEAFF. Complete variable domain (other parts from reference TRBV14 and TRBJ1-1): EAGVTQFPSHSVIEKGQTVTLRCDPISGHDNLYWYRRVMGKEIKFLLHFVKESKQDESGMPNNRFLAERTGGTYSTLKVQPAELEDSGVYFCASSQYQNMNTEAFFGQGTRLTVV.

The chain couples TRBV9 to TRBJ2-3, with 8 nucleotides matching TRBD2. The J segment lost 5 bases and the V segment lost 3 bases, leaving 14 bases of the junction unmatched. This CDR3 region has 17 residues. Looked up from germline, CDR1 is SGDLS and CDR2 is YYNGEE. CDR3 in amino acids: CASSERVTGLDRDTQYF. The CDR3 DNA sequence: TGTGCCAGCAGCGAGAGGGTCACGGGACTAGATAGAGATACGCAGTATTTT.

V gene TRBV28 combines with J gene TRBJ1-6; D is unresolved. Germline loops: CDR1 MDHEN, CDR2 SYDVKM. V was trimmed by 2 bases and J by 9 bases, leaving 5 bases between them. This CDR3 has 12 residues. The CDR3 DNA is TGTGCCAGCAGTTTACCGGGTTCACCCCTCCACTTT. Translating it yields CASSLPGSPLHF.

This clone was counted between two and nine times. V gene TRBV7-2 combines with J gene TRBJ1-1; D remains ambiguous. In germline, CDR1 is SGHTA, CDR2 FQGNSA. V was cut by 3 bases and J by 11 bases, with 19 bases left in between. This CDR3 contains 14 residues. The CDR3 DNA reads as TGTGCCAGCAGCTTGGCCGGGTTCGCTCCCGGGGCTTTCTTT. It yields the protein CASSLAGFAPGAFF.

The chain is built from TRBV3-1 (or the pseudogene TRBV3-2) and TRBJ1-2; D gene unclear. This CDR3 region has 10 residues. V lost 9 bases and J lost 10, with 12 bases in between. The germline CDR1 and CDR2 sequences are LGHDT and YNNKEL (reference sequence). CDR3 nucleotides: TGTGCCAGGGAGATGGAGTCCTACACCTTC. Encoded protein: CAREMESYTF.

CDR3 amino acids: CASSLSPGGYNSPLHF. The CDR3 bases are TGTGCCAGCAGTTTATCCCCAGGGGGCTATAATTCACCCCTCCACTTT. The V call is TRBV27, the J call TRBJ1-6; 7 bases map to TRBD1. With 0 bases clipped from V and 3 bases from J, the junction kept 2 bases outside the gene matches. Germline CDR1 and CDR2: MNHEY and SMNVEV (reference sequence). This CDR3 has 16 amino acids.

Only a few counts were recorded for this clone. The genes are TRBV7-9 and TRBJ2-7, with TRBD1 as a possible D gene (5 bases). Germline loops: CDR1 SEHNR, CDR2 FQNEAQ (reference sequence). The CDR3 runs to 15 residues. Trimming left V 2 bases short and J 2 bases short, with 13 bases between. The chain's CDR3 is CASSLSKGVTYEQYF. The CDR3 region has the DNA TGTGCCAGCAGCTTAAGTAAAGGGGTGACCTACGAGCAGTACTTC.

The chain couples TRBV6-5 to TRBJ1-1; no firm D call. The germline V gene has CDR1 MNHEY and CDR2 SVGAGI. The CDR3 sequence is 13 residues long. Deletions cut 8 bases from V and 4 bases from J, with 14 bases between. CDR3 nucleotide sequence: TGTGCCAGCCTTACGAGACAAGGCACTGAAGCTTTCTTT. This sequence encodes CASLTRQGTEAFF.

In this sample, this clone turned up a few times. V and J are TRBV10-1 and TRBJ2-5; 7 bases are a match to TRBD2. V trimming: 4 bases; J trimming: 2 bases; junction bases outside the gene matches: 19. This CDR3 is built from 19 residues. The germline CDR1 and CDR2 sequences are WNHNN and SYGVQD (reference sequence). The CDR3 reads CASSARTGGPRNMQETQYF. CDR3 coding DNA: TGCGCCAGCAGTGCCAGAACGGGAGGACCTCGAAACATGCAAGAGACCCAGTACTTC.

This clone was observed a handful of times. Here the CDR3 DNA reads TGTGCCAGCTCCACGGCCGGGACAGGAGTTGAGGGCTACACCTTC. Protein product: CASSTAGTGVEGYTF. The chain uses TRBV18 and TRBJ1-2, with TRBD1 matching 8 bases. This CDR3 comprises 15 residues. Per the germline V gene, CDR1 is KGHSH and CDR2 is LQKENI. The trim removed 6 bases at V and 8 bases at J, leaving 14 bases unmatched. Combining the CDR3 with reference TRBV18 and TRBJ1-2 gives the whole variable domain NAGVMQNPRHLVRRRGQEARLRCSPMKGHSHVYWYRQLPEEGLKFMVYLQKENIIDESGMPKERFSAEFPKEGPSILRIQQVVRGDSAAYFCASSTAGTGVEGYTFGSGTRLTVV.

The V and J genes are TRBV29-1 and TRBJ1-2; D call uncertain. V gave up 3 bases and J gave up 4 bases, with 9 bases separating them. CDR1 and CDR2 (germline): SQVTM, ANQGSEA. This CDR3 contains 12 residues. CDR3 nucleotides: TGCAGCGTTGAGATCGCAGGCTATGGCTACACCTTC. Amino acid sequence: CSVEIAGYGYTF.

The chain has TRBV11-2 and TRBJ2-7; D might be TRBD2 (5 bases). Germline V lookup: CDR1 SGHAT, CDR2 FQNNGV. The CDR3 spans 15 residues. Deletions cut 5 bases from V and 4 bases from J, with 18 bases between. The CDR3 DNA sequence: TGTGCCAGCAGCACCTCGTACGGGAAAGAGTACGAGCAGTACTTC. Amino acids: CASSTSYGKEYEQYF. Filled out from reference TRBV11-2 and TRBJ2-7, the complete variable domain reads EAGVAQSPRYKIIEKRQSVAFWCNPISGHATLYWYQQILGQGPKLLIQFQNNGVVDDSQLPKDRFSAERLKGVDSTLKIQPAKLEDSAVYLCASSTSYGKEYEQYFGPGTRLTVT.

This clone appeared a few times. The rearrangement joins TRBV19 to TRBJ1-2; the match to TRBD1 covers 7 bases. The V gene's germline CDR1 is LNHDA and CDR2 SQIVND (reference sequence). The CDR3 has 14 residues. The V segment lost 4 bases and the J segment 2 bases; nucleotides outside the gene matches: 4. This CDR3 reads CASSRTGENYGYTF. In DNA, the CDR3 is TGTGCCAGTAGTAGAACAGGGGAAAACTATGGCTACACCTTC.

The rearrangement joins TRBV5-1 to TRBJ2-2; TRBD1 aligns across 12 bases. Trimming took 4 bases from V and 8 from J; bases not matched to a gene: 6. The length of the CDR3 is 15 residues. Germline V lookup: CDR1 SGHRS, CDR2 YFSETQ. CDR3 sequence: CASSTGTGGPGELFF. The CDR3 DNA is TGCGCCAGCAGCACCGGGACAGGGGGCCCGGGGGAGCTGTTTTTT. The whole variable domain, remainder taken from reference TRBV5-1 and TRBJ2-2, is KAGVTQTPRYLIKTRGQQVTLSCSPISGHRSVSWYQQTPGQGLQFLFEYFSETQRNKGNFPGRFSGRQFSNSRSEMNVSTLELGDSALYLCASSTGTGGPGELFFGEGSRLTVL.